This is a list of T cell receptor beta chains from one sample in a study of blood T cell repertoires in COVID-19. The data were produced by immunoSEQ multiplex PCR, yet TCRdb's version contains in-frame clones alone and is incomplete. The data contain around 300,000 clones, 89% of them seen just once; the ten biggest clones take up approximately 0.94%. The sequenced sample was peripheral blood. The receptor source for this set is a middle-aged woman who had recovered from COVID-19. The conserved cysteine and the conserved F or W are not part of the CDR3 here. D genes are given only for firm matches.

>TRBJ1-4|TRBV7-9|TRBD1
ASSPNRTGGEKLF
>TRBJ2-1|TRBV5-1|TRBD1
ASSRWEGQGYNEQF
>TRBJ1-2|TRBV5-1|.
ASSLTGSDYGYT
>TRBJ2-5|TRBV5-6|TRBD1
ASSFRDSQETQY
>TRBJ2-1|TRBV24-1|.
ATSQYNEQF
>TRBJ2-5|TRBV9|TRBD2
ASSAGLAGETQY
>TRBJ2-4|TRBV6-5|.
ASSTITGTPNIQY
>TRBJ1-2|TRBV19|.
ASSHEEGGYT
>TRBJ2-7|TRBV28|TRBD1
ASSPPGQGASEQY
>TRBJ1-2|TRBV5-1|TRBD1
ASSPRQGEGYT
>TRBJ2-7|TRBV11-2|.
ASSLSGSSYEQY
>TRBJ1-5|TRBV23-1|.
ASSQSVRGRVCQPQH
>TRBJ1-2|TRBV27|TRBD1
ASRQQAGGGYT
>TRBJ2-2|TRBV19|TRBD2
ASSWGGNTGELF
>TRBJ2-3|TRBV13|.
ASSLLSTDTQY
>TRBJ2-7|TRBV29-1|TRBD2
SVTSGRGGYEQY
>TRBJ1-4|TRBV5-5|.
ASSLDREGEKLF
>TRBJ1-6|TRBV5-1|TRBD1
ASSSGTGLDSPLH
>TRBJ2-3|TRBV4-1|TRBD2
ASSQSRLARTDTQY
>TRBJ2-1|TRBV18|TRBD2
ASSQGSTSGGEQF
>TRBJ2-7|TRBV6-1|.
ASSDPGGLAAYEQY
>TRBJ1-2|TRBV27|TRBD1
ASAGGDHLSYGYT
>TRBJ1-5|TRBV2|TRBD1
ASKGDRVVQPQH
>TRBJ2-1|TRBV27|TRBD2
ASSPTSAISYNEQF
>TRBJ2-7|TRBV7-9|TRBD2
ASSFHLLTGTSGSYEQY
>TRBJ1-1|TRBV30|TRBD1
AWSTTTGDTEAF
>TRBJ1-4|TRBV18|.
ASSASRVATNEKLF
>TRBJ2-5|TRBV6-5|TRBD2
ASRPSGRALETQY
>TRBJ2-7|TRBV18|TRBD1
ASSLQDRAGEQY
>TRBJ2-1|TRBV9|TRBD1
ASSVGQGRYNEQF
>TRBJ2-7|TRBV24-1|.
ATSGTGTYEQY
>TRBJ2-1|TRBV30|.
AWSAVGEQF
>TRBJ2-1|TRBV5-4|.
ASSLQGSYNEQF
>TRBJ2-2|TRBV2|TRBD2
AIPYSGSTDTGELF
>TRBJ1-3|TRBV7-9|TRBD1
ASSDEKDRGNTIY
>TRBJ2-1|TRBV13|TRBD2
ASSGWTSGVFNEQF
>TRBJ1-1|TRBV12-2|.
ASRLDKGADLRVTEAF
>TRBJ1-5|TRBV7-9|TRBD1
ASSSTGNRGNQPQH
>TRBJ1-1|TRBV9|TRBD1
ASSAPGTGNTEAF
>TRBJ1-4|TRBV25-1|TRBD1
ASSDVQGASEKLF
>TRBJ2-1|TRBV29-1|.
SVEPGGHAQF
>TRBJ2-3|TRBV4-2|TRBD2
ASSQISGKRADTQY
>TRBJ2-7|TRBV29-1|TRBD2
SVALAYEQY
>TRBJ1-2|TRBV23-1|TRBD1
ASSHPRDRG
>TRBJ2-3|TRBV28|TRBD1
ASRPGGTDTQY
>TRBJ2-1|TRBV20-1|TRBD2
SASSGRSQGEQF
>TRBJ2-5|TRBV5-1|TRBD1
ASSLESTGMYETQY
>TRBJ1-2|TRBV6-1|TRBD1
ASSDATGGYYGYT
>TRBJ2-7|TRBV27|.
ASSRDNSYEQY
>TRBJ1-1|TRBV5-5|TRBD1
ASSLGDRWDDGTEAF